This TCR beta chain derives from a study of vaccination effects on CD4 cells after COVID-19. Study conclusions and caveats: Healthy vaccinees showed cross-reactivity with common cold coronaviruses in only 1 of 255 vaccine-induced clones. In the late period after vaccination, infection- and vaccine-induced clones contracted markedly.

V gave up 5 bases and J gave up 4 bases, with 17 bases separating them. CDR1 GTSNPN and CDR2 SVGIG come from the germline V gene (reference sequence). The CDR3 contains 14 residues. The protocol was immunoSEQ multiplex PCR, while the TCRdb copy is restricted to in-frame clones and leaves out a portion. The data hold 68,000 or so clones, with roughly 80% observed a single time. As to this clone: Its antigen remains unknown.

Peptide-pool stimulation followed by sequencing identified expanded antigen-specific CD4+ clonotypes in the ViraFEST assay. It was after around eleven days of culture that CD4+ T cells were isolated. The study found no prior SARS-CoV-2 infection in the vaccine recipients, who tested negative for nucleocapsid antibodies. Half-medium changes using IL-2 medium occurred on days 3 and 7. V usage is TRBV30 and J usage is TRBJ1-2, with a tentative D call TRBD1 (6 bases). The sequence was collected from a human donor who received a COVID-19 vaccine. Sequencing used CD4+ T cells from PBMCs cultured with SARS-CoV-2 spike peptides, obtained before COVID-19 vaccination. The DNA of the CDR3 is TGTGCCTGGGGGCCTAACGACAGGAGCTATGGCTACACCTTC. It translates to CAWGPNDRSYGYTF.